The 25 T cell receptor beta chains reported below all come from one sample, sequenced in a study of blood T cell repertoires in COVID-19. The data were produced by immunoSEQ multiplex PCR, yet TCRdb's version contains in-frame clones alone and is incomplete. The sample carries about 190,000 clones, 65% to 80% recorded once. The sequencing input was peripheral blood. The receptors stem from a woman aged 50 to 60 with acute or convalescent COVID-19.

The chain is built from TRBV19 and TRBJ1-4, with 7 bases that match TRBD1. Germline V CDR1 and CDR2: LNHDA, SQIVND (reference sequence). J lost 8 bases, V lost 7 bases, and 10 bases had no gene match. This CDR3 contains 14 residues. The chain's CDR3 is CASTPDRIGEKLFF. DNA of the CDR3: TGTGCCAGTACCCCGGACAGGATAGGGGAAAAACTGTTTTTT. The full variable domain, completed using reference TRBV19 and TRBJ1-4, is DGGITQSPKYLFRKEGQNVTLSCEQNLNHDAMYWYRQDPGQGLRLIYYSQIVNDFQKGDIAEGYSVSREKKESFPLTVTSAQKNPTAFYLCASTPDRIGEKLFFGSGTQLSVL.

The V gene is TRBV11-3, the J gene TRBJ2-1; 8 bases are a match to TRBD2. The CDR3 length is 16 residues. The germline V gene has CDR1 SGHNT and CDR2 YENEEA. V lost 1 base and J lost 3; bases outside the gene matches: 5. CDR3: CASSLGRSGIYNEQFF. Here the CDR3 DNA reads TGTGCCAGCAGCTTAGGTCGTAGCGGGATCTACAATGAGCAGTTCTTC.

The chain has TRBV21-1 and TRBJ2-2; TRBD2 is the table's D call, not checked against the DNA. TRBV21-1 has pseudogene status. The CDR3 spans 16 residues. The CDR3 is CASSPDAHGWTGELFF. CDR3 nucleotide sequence: TGTGCCAGCAGCCCAGACGCCCACGGGTGGACCGGGGAGCTGTTTTTT.

The chain uses TRBV2 and TRBJ1-2; TRBD1 agrees at 7 bases. In germline, CDR1 is SNHLY, CDR2 FYNNEI. V dropped 5 bases and J dropped 6; count of bases not matched to a gene: 12. This CDR3 region has 15 residues. CDR3 sequence reads: CASSLLEEGADGYTF. The CDR3, as DNA: TGTGCCAGCAGTCTTCTCGAGGAGGGGGCAGATGGCTACACCTTC.

Concerning this clone: This is likely a read error, given that the CDR3 carries no conserved phenylalanine or tryptophan at its end. The DNA is omitted, as the CDR3 cannot be located on it reliably, and the CDR3 follows TCRdb's listing. The V and J genes are TRBV30 and TRBJ1-1. Per germline, CDR1 GTSNPN and CDR2 SVGIG (reference sequence). The CDR3 length equals 15 residues, ends included. CDR3 sequence: CAWSLDSPRLHSIQI.

This chain links TRBV2 with TRBJ1-6; a weak D match, TRBD1 (6 bases). There are 16 residues in the CDR3. In germline, CDR1 is SNHLY, CDR2 FYNNEI. V shed 4 bases and J shed 2 bases, with 12 bases lying between them. CDR3 DNA: TGTGCCAGCAGTGCCCCAGGGGAGACCTATAATTCACCCCTCCACTTT. This translates into CASSAPGETYNSPLHF.

This clone has only a few counts. The genes are TRBV2 and TRBJ1-1; 8 bases line up with TRBD1. CDR3 length: 13 residues. Losses at the gene ends were 8 bases for V and 7 bases for J; bases not matched to a gene: 9. The V gene's germline CDR1 is SNHLY and CDR2 FYNNEI. The CDR3 bases are TGTGCCAGCCGCGAGACAGGGGCCAGTGAAGCTTTCTTT. Residues: CASRETGASEAFF.

V gene TRBV14 combines with J gene TRBJ1-2; D not resolved. Germline lookup yields CDR1 SGHDN and CDR2 FVKESK. Trimming shortened V by 4 bases and J by 4 bases, and 13 bases separated the two germline ends. The CDR3 has 14 residues. The CDR3 region has the DNA TGTGCCAGCAGCCCCTACGGGGAGCTCTATGGCTACACCTTC. The encoded protein is CASSPYGELYGYTF.

The chain links TRBV28 to TRBJ1-4; TRBD1 matches 10 bases. The CDR3 extends over 15 amino acids. Unmatched junction bases numbered 2, after V lost 2 bases and J lost 5 bases. The germline CDR1 and CDR2 sequences are MDHEN and SYDVKM. The CDR3 loop reads CASSLPTGGNEKLFF. The CDR3 coding sequence is TGTGCCAGCAGTTTACCGACAGGGGGCAATGAAAAACTGTTTTTT. The complete variable domain, with remaining parts taken from reference TRBV28 and TRBJ1-4, reads DVKVTQSSRYLVKRTGEKVFLECVQDMDHENMFWYRQDPGLGLRLIYFSYDVKMKEKGDIPEGYSVSREKKERFSLILESASTNQTSMYLCASSLPTGGNEKLFFGSGTQLSVL.

This chain links TRBV2 with TRBJ1-3, with a weak D call TRBD1 (5 bases). CDR3 length equals 16 residues. CDR1 and CDR2 (germline): SNHLY, FYNNEI. Trimming pared 4 bases from V and 0 bases from J, leaving 13 bases between. The DNA for the CDR3 is TGTGCCAGCAGTGGATCCGGCAGGGTCTCTGGAAACACCATATATTTT. Protein: CASSGSGRVSGNTIYF.

This chain joins TRBV3-1 (or the pseudogene TRBV3-2) and TRBJ1-5; 8 positions agree with TRBD1. CDR3 length: 15 amino acids. From germline, CDR1 is LGHDT and CDR2 YNNKEL (reference sequence). Trimming at V came to 6 bases and at J to 7 bases, leaving 11 bases not matched to a gene. CDR3 amino acids: CASRAGQASSQPQHF. CDR3 bases: TGTGCCAGCAGGGCGGGACAGGCCTCGTCCCAGCCCCAGCATTTT.

The chain employs TRBV28 and TRBJ1-3; possibly TRBD1 for D (5 bases). CDR3 size: 14 residues. V was trimmed by 2 bases and J by 7 bases, leaving 12 bases between them. The germline V gene has CDR1 MDHEN and CDR2 SYDVKM. CDR3 residues: CASSLGGVDNTIYF. The CDR3 DNA reads as TGTGCCAGCAGTTTAGGGGGGGTAGACAACACCATATATTTT.

V and J are TRBV27 and TRBJ2-7, with D hard to call. The germline gives CDR1 MNHEY, CDR2 SMNVEV (reference sequence). CDR3 length equals 15 residues. The germline V and J ends were trimmed by 3 bases and 0 bases, with 12 bases remaining between them. CDR3 region: CASSLGHKASYEQYF. CDR3 in DNA: TGTGCCAGCAGTTTGGGCCATAAAGCCTCCTACGAGCAGTACTTC.

The genes are TRBV9 and TRBJ2-1; 9 bases align to TRBD2. The germline gives CDR1 SGDLS, CDR2 YYNGEE. This CDR3 comprises 15 residues. Trimming removed 3 bases from V and 4 bases from J; junction bases left unmatched: 5. CDR3 residues: CASSDGTSNYNEQFF. In DNA form, the CDR3 reads TGTGCCAGCAGCGACGGGACTAGCAATTACAATGAGCAGTTCTTC.

This rearrangement joins TRBV19 to TRBJ1-2; the match to TRBD1 covers 8 bases. This CDR3 region has 13 residues. Germline CDR1 LNHDA, CDR2 SQIVND (reference sequence). Unmatched junction bases numbered 4, after V lost 6 bases and J lost 4 bases. The DNA for the CDR3 is TGTGCCAGTAGGACAGGGGTCGGCTATGGCTACACCTTC. As protein: CASRTGVGYGYTF.

The chain employs TRBV19 and TRBJ1-5; 7 nucleotides match TRBD1. The germline V gene has CDR1 LNHDA and CDR2 SQIVND (reference sequence). Losses at the gene ends were 7 bases for V and 0 bases for J; bases not matched to a gene: 9. The length of the CDR3 is 16 residues. CDR3 region: CASTLGQAYSNQPQHF. As DNA, the CDR3 is TGTGCCAGTACCCTAGGACAGGCTTATAGCAATCAGCCCCAGCATTTT.

The rearrangement links TRBV28 to TRBJ1-2, with D maybe TRBD1 (5 bases). CDR1 and CDR2 from the germline V gene are MDHEN and SYDVKM. This CDR3 comprises 15 residues. The V end was cut by 7 bases, the J end by 4 bases, with 19 bases between. For the CDR3, the DNA is TGTGCCAGCAAATTCCTAAGTGCGGGGCTCTATGGCTACACCTTC. This gives the protein CASKFLSAGLYGYTF.

The rearrangement joins TRBV15 to TRBJ1-4; 7 positions agree with TRBD1. CDR1 and CDR2 (germline): LNHNV, YYDKDF (reference sequence). The CDR3 sequence is 16 residues long. Trimming at V came to 0 bases and at J to 3 bases, leaving 4 bases not matched to a gene. CDR3 coding DNA: TGTGCCACCAGCAGAGATCAGGGGACAGCTAATGAAAAACTGTTTTTT. Translation: CATSRDQGTANEKLFF.

The chain links TRBV5-6 to TRBJ2-3, with 9 bases aligning to TRBD2. V dropped 1 base and J dropped 3; count of bases not matched to a gene: 12. Germline V gives CDR1 SGHDT, CDR2 YYEEEE. The CDR3 is 18 residues long. CDR3 nucleotides: TGTGCCAGCAGCTTGTTCATCAGCGGGGGGCAGTATACAGATACGCAGTATTTT. Translating gives CASSLFISGGQYTDTQYF.

This clone was counted between two and nine times. J is TRBJ2-3 and V is TRBV15, with 14 bases lining up with TRBD2. The trim removed 3 bases at V and 2 bases at J, leaving 1 base unmatched. CDR1 and CDR2 from the germline V gene are LNHNV and YYDKDF (reference sequence). This CDR3 region has 16 residues. CDR3 region: CATSRGLAGDTDTQYF. The DNA for the CDR3 is TGTGCCACCAGCAGGGGACTAGCGGGGGACACAGATACGCAGTATTTT.

This clone was counted only a few times. The rearrangement links TRBV30 to TRBJ1-2; the D gene is possibly TRBD1 (6 bases). The germline V gene has CDR1 GTSNPN and CDR2 SVGIG (reference sequence). The CDR3 is 13 amino acids. V was cut by 4 bases and J by 3 bases, with 12 bases left in between. CDR3 sequence reads: CAWNQGLDYGYTF. CDR3 in DNA: TGTGCCTGGAACCAGGGGCTAGACTATGGCTACACCTTC.

Regarding this clone: Other nucleotide sequences from this sample produce the same CDR3. This chain connects TRBV18 to TRBJ2-7; D possibly corresponds to TRBD2 (6 bases). The germline V gene has CDR1 KGHSH and CDR2 LQKENI. This CDR3 is 13 amino acids long. Between the trimmed V and J ends, which lost 6 bases and 4 bases, there was a span of 13 bases. The CDR3 here is CASSRSREYEQYF. CDR3 DNA sequence: TGTGCCAGCTCCCGCTCTCGGGAGTACGAGCAGTACTTC.

The chain employs TRBV5-1 and TRBJ1-5; D gene unclear. Looked up from germline, CDR1 is SGHRS and CDR2 is YFSETQ. V was pared by 4 bases and J by 0 bases, with 14 bases between. This CDR3 has 16 amino acids. The CDR3 loop reads CASSPGDLLSNQPQHF. As DNA, the CDR3 is TGCGCCAGCAGCCCCGGTGATCTCCTTAGCAATCAGCCCCAGCATTTT.

The chain recombines TRBV5-6 with TRBJ1-2; 10 bases align to TRBD1. Germline assignment: CDR1 SGHDT and CDR2 YYEEEE. CDR3 length: 16 residues. J gave up 4 bases and V 3 bases, and 9 bases lay outside the gene matches. The CDR3 sequence: CASSSFGDRGLYGYTF. CDR3 in DNA: TGTGCCAGCAGCTCCTTCGGGGACAGGGGTCTCTATGGCTACACCTTC. The full variable domain, rest sourced from reference TRBV5-6 and TRBJ1-2, is DAGVTQSPTHLIKTRGQQVTLRCSPKSGHDTVSWYQQALGQGPQFIFQYYEEEERQRGNFPDRFSGHQFPNYSSELNVNALLLGDSALYLCASSSFGDRGLYGYTFGSGTRLTVV.

The chain uses TRBV6-2 or TRBV6-3 and TRBJ1-5, with D unresolved. Germline V gene data show CDR1 as MNHEY and CDR2 as SVGEGT. V gave up 6 bases and J gave up 1 base, with 16 bases separating them. The length of the CDR3 is 16 residues. The CDR3 protein is CASSGRQTVSNQPQHF. The CDR3 DNA reads TGTGCCAGCAGCGGGAGGCAAACAGTGAGCAATCAGCCCCAGCATTTT.